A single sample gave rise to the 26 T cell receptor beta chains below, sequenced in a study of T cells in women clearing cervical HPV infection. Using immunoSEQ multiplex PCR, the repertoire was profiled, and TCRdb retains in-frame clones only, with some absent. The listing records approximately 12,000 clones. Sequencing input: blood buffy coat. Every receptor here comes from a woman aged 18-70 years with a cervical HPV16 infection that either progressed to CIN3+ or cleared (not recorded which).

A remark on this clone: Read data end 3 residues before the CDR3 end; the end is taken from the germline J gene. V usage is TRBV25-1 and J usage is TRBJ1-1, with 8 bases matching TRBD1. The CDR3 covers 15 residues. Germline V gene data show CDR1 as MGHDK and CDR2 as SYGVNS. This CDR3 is CASSEEAGGAQGAFF. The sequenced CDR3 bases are TGTGCCAGCAGTGAAGAGGCAGGGGGCGCGCAGGGA.

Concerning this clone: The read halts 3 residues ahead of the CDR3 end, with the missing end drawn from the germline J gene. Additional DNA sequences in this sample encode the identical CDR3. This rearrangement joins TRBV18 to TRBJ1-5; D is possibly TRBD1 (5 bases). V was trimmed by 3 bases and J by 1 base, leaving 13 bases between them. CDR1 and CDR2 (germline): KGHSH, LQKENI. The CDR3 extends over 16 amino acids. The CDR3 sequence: CASSPRGGMSNQPQHF. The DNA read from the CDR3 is TGTGCCAGCTCACCCCGGGGGGGGATGAGCAATCAGCCC.

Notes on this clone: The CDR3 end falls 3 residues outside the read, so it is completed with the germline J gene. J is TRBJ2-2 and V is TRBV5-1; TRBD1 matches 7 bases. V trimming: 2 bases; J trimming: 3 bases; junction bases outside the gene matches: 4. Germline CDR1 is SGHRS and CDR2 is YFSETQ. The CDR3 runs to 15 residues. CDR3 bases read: TGCGCCAGCAGCTTATATGACAGGGACACCGGGGAG. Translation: CASSLYDRDTGE. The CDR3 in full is CASSLYDRDTGELFF.

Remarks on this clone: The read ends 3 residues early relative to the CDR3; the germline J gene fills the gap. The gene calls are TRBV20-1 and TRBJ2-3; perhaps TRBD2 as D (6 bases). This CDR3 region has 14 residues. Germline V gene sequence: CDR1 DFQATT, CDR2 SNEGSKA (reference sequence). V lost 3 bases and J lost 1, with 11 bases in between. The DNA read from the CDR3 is TGCAGTGCTAGTAGACTAGATGGCACAGATACG. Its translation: CSASRLDGTDT. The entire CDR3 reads CSASRLDGTDTQYF.

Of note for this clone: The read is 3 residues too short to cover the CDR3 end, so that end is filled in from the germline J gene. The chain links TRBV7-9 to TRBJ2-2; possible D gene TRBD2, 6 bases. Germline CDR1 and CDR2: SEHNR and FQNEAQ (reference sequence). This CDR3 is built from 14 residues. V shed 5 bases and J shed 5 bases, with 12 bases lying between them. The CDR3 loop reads CASSPPRGTGELFF. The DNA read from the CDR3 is TGTGCCAGCAGCCCCCCCCGGGGGACCGGGGAG.

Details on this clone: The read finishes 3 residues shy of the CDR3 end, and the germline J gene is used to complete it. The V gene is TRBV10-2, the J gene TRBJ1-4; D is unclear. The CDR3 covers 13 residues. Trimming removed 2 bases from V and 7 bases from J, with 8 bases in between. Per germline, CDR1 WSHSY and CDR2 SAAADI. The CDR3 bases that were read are TGCGCCAGCAGTGAGCAGCGGCTTGAAAAA. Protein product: CASSEQRLEK. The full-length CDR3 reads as CASSEQRLEKLFF.

The sequenced part of the CDR3 DNA is TGCAGCTCCCGGGGGGCTCCCGGTACG. Its translation is CSSRGAPGT. From start to end, the CDR3 is CSSRGAPGTQYF. The V gene is TRBV29-1, the J gene TRBJ2-3; D might be TRBD2 (7 bases). Coverage ceases 3 residues before the CDR3 finishes, and the germline J gene fills in the end. CDR1 is SQVTM, CDR2 ANQGSEA, per germline. This CDR3 has 12 amino acids. Trimming left V 8 bases short and J 8 bases short, with 17 bases between.

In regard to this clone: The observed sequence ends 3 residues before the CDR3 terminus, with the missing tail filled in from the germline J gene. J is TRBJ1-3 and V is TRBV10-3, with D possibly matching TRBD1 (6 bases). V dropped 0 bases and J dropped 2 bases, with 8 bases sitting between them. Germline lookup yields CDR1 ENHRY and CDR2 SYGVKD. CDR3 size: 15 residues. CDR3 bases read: TGTGCCATCAGTGAGTCTTCAGGGGCTGGAAACACC. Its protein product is CAISESSGAGNT. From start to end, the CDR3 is CAISESSGAGNTIYF.

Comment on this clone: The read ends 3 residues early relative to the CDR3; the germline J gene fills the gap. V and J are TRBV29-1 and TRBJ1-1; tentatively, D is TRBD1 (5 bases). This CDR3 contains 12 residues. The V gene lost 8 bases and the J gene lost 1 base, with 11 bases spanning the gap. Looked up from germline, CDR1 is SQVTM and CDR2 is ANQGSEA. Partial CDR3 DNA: TGCAGCACCCGACAGCCGAACACTGAA. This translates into CSTRQPNTE. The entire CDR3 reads CSTRQPNTEAFF.

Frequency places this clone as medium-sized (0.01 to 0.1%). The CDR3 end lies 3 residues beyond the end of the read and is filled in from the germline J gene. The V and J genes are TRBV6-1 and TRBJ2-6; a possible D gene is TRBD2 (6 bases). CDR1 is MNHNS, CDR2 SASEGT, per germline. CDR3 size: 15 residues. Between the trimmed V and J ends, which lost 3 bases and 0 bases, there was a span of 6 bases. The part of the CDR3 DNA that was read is TGTGCCAGCAGTGAGGGGGGCTCTGGGGCCAACGTC. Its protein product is CASSEGGSGANV. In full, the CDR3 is CASSEGGSGANVLTF.

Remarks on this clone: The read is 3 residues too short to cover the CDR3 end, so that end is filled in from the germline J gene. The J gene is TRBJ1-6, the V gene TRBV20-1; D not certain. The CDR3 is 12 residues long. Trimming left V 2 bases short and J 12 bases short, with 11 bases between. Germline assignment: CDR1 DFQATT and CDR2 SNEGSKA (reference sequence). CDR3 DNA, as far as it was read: TGCAGTGCTAGATTGCGGGTGGGACCC. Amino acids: CSARLRVGP. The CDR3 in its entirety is CSARLRVGPLHF.

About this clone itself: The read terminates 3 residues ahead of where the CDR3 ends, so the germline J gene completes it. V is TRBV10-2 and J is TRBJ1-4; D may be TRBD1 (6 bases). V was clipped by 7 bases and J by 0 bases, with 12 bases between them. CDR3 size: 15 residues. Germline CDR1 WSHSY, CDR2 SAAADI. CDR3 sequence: CASTEGGATNEKLFF. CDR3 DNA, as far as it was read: TGCGCCAGCACCGAAGGGGGTGCAACTAATGAAAAA.

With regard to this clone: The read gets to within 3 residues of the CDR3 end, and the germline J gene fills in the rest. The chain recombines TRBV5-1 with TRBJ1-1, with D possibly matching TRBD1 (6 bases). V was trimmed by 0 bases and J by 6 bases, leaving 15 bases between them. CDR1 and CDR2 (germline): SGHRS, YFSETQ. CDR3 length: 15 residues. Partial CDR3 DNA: TGCGCCAGCAGCTTGGAGGGACACTTCTACGCTGAA. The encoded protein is CASSLEGHFYAE. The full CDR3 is CASSLEGHFYAEAFF.

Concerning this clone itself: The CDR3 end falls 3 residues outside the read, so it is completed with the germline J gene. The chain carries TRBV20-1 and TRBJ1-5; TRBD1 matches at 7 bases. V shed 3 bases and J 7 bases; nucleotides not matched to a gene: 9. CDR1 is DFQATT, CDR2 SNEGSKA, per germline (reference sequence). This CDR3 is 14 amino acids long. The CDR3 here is CSASGQAGVQPQHF. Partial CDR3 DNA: TGCAGTGCTAGTGGACAGGCGGGCGTACAGCCC.

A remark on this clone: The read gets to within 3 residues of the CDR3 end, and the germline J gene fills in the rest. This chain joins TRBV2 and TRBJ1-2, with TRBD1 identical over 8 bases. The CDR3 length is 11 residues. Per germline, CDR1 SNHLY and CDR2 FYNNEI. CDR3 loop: CASRDRDGYTF. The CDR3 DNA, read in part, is TGTGCCAGCAGGGACAGGGACGGC.

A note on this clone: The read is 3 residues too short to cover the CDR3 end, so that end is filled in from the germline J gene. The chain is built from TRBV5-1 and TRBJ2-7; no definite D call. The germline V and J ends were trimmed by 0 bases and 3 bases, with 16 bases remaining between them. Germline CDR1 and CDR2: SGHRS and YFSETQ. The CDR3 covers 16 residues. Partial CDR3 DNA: TGCGCCAGCAGCTTGGCCTTGGTGGCAGAGAACTACGAG. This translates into CASSLALVAENYE. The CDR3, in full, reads CASSLALVAENYEQYF.

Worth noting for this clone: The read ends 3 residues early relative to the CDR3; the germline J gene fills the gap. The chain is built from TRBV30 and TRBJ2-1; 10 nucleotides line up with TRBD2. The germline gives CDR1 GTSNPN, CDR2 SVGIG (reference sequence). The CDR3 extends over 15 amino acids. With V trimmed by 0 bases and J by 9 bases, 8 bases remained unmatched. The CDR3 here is CAWSVQLAGVGEQFF. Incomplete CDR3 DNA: TGTGCCTGGAGTGTACAGCTAGCGGGGGTGGGTGAG.

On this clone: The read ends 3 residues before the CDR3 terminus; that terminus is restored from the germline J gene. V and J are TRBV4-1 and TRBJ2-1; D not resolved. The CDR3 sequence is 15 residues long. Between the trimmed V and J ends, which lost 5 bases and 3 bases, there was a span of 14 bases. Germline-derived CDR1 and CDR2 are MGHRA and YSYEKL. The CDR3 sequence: CASSLESSHYNEQFF. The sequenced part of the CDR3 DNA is TGCGCCAGCAGCTTAGAGAGCTCCCACTACAATGAG.

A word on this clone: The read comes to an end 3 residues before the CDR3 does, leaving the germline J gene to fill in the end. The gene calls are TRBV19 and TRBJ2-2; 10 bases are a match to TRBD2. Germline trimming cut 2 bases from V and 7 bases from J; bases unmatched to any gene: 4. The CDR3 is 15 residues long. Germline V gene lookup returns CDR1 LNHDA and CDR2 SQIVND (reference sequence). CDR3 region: CASSITGTSVGELFF. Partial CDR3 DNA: TGTGCCAGTAGTATAACCGGGACTAGCGTCGGGGAG.

The sequenced CDR3 bases are TGTGCCAGTCGGTACAGTTCACAAGAGACC. As protein: CASRYSSQET. The CDR3 in its entirety is CASRYSSQETQYF. The chain uses TRBV19 and TRBJ2-5; D gene unclear. Read coverage stops 3 residues before the CDR3 terminus; the germline J gene supplies the remainder. Per germline, CDR1 LNHDA and CDR2 SQIVND (reference sequence). Trimming removed 8 bases at V and 2 bases at J, with 12 bases between. This CDR3 is 13 amino acids long.

The CDR3 sequence: CASSGGASPSGANVLTF. The CDR3 DNA, read in part, is TGTGCCAGTAGCGGGGGCGCATCCCCCTCTGGGGCCAACGTC. The rearrangement uses TRBV28 and TRBJ2-6; 9 nucleotides match TRBD2. The sequenced fragment ends 3 residues before the CDR3 boundary, so the rest is inferred from the germline J gene. The CDR3 is 17 amino acids. The V segment lost 9 bases and the J segment 0 bases; nucleotides outside the gene matches: 9. Germline V gene lookup returns CDR1 MDHEN and CDR2 SYDVKM. The variable domain in full, with the rest retrieved from reference TRBV28 and TRBJ2-6, is DVKVTQSSRYLVKRTGEKVFLECVQDMDHENMFWYRQDPGLGLRLIYFSYDVKMKEKGDIPEGYSVSREKKERFSLILESASTNQTSMYLCASSGGASPSGANVLTFGAGSRLTVL.

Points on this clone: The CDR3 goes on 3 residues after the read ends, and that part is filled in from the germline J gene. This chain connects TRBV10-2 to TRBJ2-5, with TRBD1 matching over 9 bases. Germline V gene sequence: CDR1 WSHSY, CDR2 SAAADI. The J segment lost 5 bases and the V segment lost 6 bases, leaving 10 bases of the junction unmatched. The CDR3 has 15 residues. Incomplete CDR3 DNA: TGCGCCAGCAGAGTAGGACAGGGGCCCGGGGAGACC. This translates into CASRVGQGPGET. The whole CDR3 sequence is CASRVGQGPGETQYF.

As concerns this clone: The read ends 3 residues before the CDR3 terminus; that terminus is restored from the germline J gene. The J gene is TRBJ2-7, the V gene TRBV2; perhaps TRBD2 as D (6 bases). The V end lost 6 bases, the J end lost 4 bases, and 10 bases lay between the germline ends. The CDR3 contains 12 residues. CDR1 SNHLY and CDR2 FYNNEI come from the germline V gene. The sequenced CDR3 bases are TGTGCCAGCAGGGGGGACTTTTACGAG. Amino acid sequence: CASRGDFYE. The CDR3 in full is CASRGDFYEQYF.

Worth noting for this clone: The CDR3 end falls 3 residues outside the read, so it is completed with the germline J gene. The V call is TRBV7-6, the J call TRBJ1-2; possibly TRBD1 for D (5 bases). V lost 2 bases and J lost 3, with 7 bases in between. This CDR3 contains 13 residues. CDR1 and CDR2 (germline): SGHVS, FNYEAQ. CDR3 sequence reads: CASSLLGDYGYTF. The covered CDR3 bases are TGTGCCAGCAGCTTATTAGGGGACTATGGC.

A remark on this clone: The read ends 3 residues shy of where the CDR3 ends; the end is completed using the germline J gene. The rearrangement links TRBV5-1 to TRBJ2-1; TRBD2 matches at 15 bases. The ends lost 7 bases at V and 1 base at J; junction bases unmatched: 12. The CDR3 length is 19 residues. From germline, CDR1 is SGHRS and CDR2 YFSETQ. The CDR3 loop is CASGGGLAGGPLSYNEQFF. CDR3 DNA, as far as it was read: TGCGCCAGCGGAGGAGGACTAGCGGGGGGGCCGTTGTCCTACAATGAG. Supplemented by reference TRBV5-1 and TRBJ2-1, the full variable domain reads KAGVTQTPRYLIKTRGQQVTLSCSPISGHRSVSWYQQTPGQGLQFLFEYFSETQRNKGNFPGRFSGRQFSNSRSEMNVSTLELGDSALYLCASGGGLAGGPLSYNEQFFGPGTRLTVL.

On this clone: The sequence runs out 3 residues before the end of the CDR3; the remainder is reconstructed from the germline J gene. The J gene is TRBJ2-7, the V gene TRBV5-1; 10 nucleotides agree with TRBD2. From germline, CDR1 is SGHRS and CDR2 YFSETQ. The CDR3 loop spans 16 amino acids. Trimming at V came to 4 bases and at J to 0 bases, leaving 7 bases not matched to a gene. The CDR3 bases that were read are TGCGCCAGCAGCCCGAGGAGCGGGGGGGCCTCCTACGAG. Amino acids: CASSPRSGGASYE. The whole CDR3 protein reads CASSPRSGGASYEQYF.